The 9 T cell receptor beta chains below all came from one sample that was sequenced in a study of T-cell reconstitution after alpha-beta-depleted transplantation in children. Using unique molecular identifiers, the investigators prepared the TCRbeta library. Each CDR3 protein gets one entry after TCRdb re-called the PCR reads with MiXCR. The repertoire holds a few hundred thousand distinct CDR3 sequences, with roughly 43% as singletons. The sequences come from PBMCs, collected before TCRalphabeta/CD19-depleted stem cell transplant. The receptors come from a girl aged 2-10 years with aplastic anemia, due to receive a stem cell transplant.

The chain recombines TRBV11-3 with TRBJ2-5, with D uncertain. CDR3 length: 13 amino acids. The germline V gene has CDR1 SGHNT and CDR2 YENEEA. V was pared by 5 bases and J by 2 bases, with 9 bases between. CDR3 in DNA: TGTGCCAGCAGCCATGGGATGCAAGAGACCCAGTACTTC. Protein: CASSHGMQETQYF.

This chain connects TRBV10-3 to TRBJ1-4; weak D call: TRBD1 (6 bases). The CDR3 is 14 amino acids. V lost 4 bases, J lost 5 bases, and 11 bases lay in between. Germline CDR1 and CDR2: ENHRY and SYGVKD. CDR3 protein: CAISAGTRNEKLFF. CDR3 in DNA: TGTGCCATCAGTGCTGGGACAAGGAATGAAAAACTGTTTTTT.

This clonotype occurred many times. The V call is TRBV5-1, the J call TRBJ2-1, with 8 bases aligning to TRBD2. The CDR3 length is 15 residues. Germline values: CDR1 SGHRS, CDR2 YFSETQ. The V segment lost 4 bases and the J segment 2 bases; nucleotides outside the gene matches: 5. CDR3 DNA sequence: TGCGCCAGCAGCGTGGGACTAGGGACCTACAATGAGCAGTTCTTC. This encodes CASSVGLGTYNEQFF.

The chain has TRBV25-1 and TRBJ2-7, with D uncertain. The CDR3 is made up of 12 amino acids. Germline-derived CDR1 and CDR2 are MGHDK and SYGVNS. Trimming shortened V by 10 bases and J by 3 bases, and 13 bases separated the two germline ends. CDR3 protein: CATRQMGYEQYF. Here the CDR3 DNA reads TGTGCCACCCGGCAAATGGGCTACGAGCAGTACTTC.

This clonotype was detected ten times or more. V and J are TRBV10-3 and TRBJ1-4; 7 nucleotides match TRBD1. Looked up from germline, CDR1 is ENHRY and CDR2 is SYGVKD. CDR3 length: 16 amino acids. Germline trimming cut 3 bases from V and 7 bases from J; bases unmatched to any gene: 11. Here the CDR3 reads CAISDPGQAGSEKLFF. The CDR3 nucleotides read TGTGCCATCAGTGACCCCGGACAGGCGGGTAGTGAAAAACTGTTTTTT.

The CDR3 sequence: CASVETGGPLSEQYF. In nucleotides, the CDR3 is TGTGCCAGCGTAGAGACAGGGGGCCCCCTCAGCGAGCAGTACTTC. The chain combines TRBV28 with TRBJ2-7; the match to TRBD1 covers 10 bases. Germline CDR1 and CDR2: MDHEN and SYDVKM. The V and J ends lost 8 bases and 6 bases, in that order; junction bases with no gene match: 13. This CDR3 is built from 15 residues.

The chain carries TRBV29-1 and TRBJ1-5, with D hard to call. V was cut by 3 bases and J by 4 bases, with 10 bases left in between. Germline CDR1 and CDR2: SQVTM and ANQGSEA. This CDR3 has 13 amino acids. CDR3 in amino acids: CSVEDGRNQPQHF. CDR3 DNA: TGCAGCGTTGAGGATGGAAGGAATCAGCCCCAGCATTTT.

This chain uses TRBV12-3 or TRBV12-4 with TRBJ2-1, with TRBD2 as a possible D gene (6 bases). The CDR3 consists of 15 residues. Trimming shortened V by 10 bases and J by 0 bases, and 16 bases separated the two germline ends. Here the CDR3 reads CAILIAAISYNEQFF. The DNA of the CDR3 is TGTGCCATCCTCATAGCGGCGATCTCCTACAATGAGCAGTTCTTC.

The CDR3 nucleotides are TGTGCCAGCAGTTACTCGGTCCCGGGCCCGAACACTGAAGCTTTCTTT. This codes for CASSYSVPGPNTEAFF. The V gene is TRBV6-5, the J gene TRBJ1-1; D call uncertain. There are 16 residues in the CDR3. The V gene lost 0 bases and the J gene lost 1 base, with 12 bases spanning the gap. Germline assignment: CDR1 MNHEY and CDR2 SVGAGI.